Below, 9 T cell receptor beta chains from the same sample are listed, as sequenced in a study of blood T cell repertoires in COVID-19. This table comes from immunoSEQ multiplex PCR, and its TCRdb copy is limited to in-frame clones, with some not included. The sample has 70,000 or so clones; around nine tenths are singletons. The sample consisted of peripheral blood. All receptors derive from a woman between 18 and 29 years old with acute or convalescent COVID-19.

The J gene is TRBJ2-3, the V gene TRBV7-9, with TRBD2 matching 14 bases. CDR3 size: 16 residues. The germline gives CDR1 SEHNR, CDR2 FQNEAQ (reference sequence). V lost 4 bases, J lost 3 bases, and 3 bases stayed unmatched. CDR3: CASSSTSGRATDTQYF. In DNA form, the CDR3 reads TGTGCCAGCAGCTCGACTAGCGGGAGGGCAACAGATACGCAGTATTTT.

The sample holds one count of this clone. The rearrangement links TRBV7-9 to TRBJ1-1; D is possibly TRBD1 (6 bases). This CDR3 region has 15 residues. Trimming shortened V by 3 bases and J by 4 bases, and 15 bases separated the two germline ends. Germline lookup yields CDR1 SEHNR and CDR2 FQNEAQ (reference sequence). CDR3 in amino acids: CASSFVTGLSTEAFF. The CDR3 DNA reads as TGTGCCAGCAGCTTCGTAACAGGGCTTTCCACTGAAGCTTTCTTT.

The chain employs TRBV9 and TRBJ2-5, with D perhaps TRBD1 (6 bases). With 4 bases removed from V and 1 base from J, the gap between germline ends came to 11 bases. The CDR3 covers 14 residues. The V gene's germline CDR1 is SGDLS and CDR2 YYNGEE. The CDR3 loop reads CASSPRGGQETQYF. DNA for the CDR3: TGTGCCAGCAGCCCTCGAGGGGGCCAAGAGACCCAGTACTTC.

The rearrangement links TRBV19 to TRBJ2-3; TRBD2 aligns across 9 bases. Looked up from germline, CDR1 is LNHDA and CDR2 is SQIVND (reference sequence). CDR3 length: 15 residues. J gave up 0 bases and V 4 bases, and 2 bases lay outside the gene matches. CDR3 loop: CASSTSGDSTDTQYF. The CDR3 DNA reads TGTGCCAGTAGTACTAGCGGGGATAGCACAGATACGCAGTATTTT. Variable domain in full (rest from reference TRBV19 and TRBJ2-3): DGGITQSPKYLFRKEGQNVTLSCEQNLNHDAMYWYRQDPGQGLRLIYYSQIVNDFQKGDIAEGYSVSREKKESFPLTVTSAQKNPTAFYLCASSTSGDSTDTQYFGPGTRLTVL.

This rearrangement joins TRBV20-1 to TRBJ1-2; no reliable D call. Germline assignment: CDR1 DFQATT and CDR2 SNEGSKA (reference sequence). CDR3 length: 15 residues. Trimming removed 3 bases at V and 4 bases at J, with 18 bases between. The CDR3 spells CSASARGSFGYGYTF. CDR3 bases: TGCAGTGCTAGTGCACGAGGGAGTTTTGGCTATGGCTACACCTTC.

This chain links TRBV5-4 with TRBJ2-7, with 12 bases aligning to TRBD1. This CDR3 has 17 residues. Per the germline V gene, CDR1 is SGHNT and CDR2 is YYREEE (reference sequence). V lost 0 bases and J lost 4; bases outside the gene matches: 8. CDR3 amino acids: CASSLDGTGGVQYEQYF. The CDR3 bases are TGTGCCAGCAGCTTGGATGGGACAGGGGGCGTGCAGTACGAGCAGTACTTC.

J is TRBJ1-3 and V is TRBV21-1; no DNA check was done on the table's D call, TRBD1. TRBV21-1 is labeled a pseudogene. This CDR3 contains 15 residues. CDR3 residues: CASSKTGGSGNTIYF. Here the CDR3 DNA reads TGTGCCAGCAGCAAAACAGGGGGCTCTGGAAACACCATATATTTT.

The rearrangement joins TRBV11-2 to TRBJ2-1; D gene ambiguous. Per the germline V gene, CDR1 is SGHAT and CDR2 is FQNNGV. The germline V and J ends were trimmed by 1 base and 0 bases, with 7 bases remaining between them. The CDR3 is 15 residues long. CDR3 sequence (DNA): TGTGCCAGCAGCTTAGGCGAGAGCTCCTACAATGAGCAGTTCTTC. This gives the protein CASSLGESSYNEQFF.

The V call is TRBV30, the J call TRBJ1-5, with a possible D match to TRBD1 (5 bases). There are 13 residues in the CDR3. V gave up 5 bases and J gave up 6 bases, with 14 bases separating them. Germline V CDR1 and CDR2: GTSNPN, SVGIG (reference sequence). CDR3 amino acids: CAWSWGDSQPQHF. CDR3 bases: TGTGCCTGGTCGTGGGGGGATTCTCAGCCCCAGCATTTT.